The rows below give T cell receptor beta chains drawn from one sample of a study of CD8+CD57+ T cells in acquired aplastic anemia. Using its own MiXCR run on the reads, TCRdb lists one record per CDR3 protein. The repertoire consists of 150,000 to 200,000 distinct CDR3 sequences, with just over 45% occurring once and the leading ten covering around 2.9%. The sample comprised sorted CD4+, CD8+, or CD8+CD57+ T cells (not recorded which) from PBMCs. The receptors shown here come from a human donor in good health. CDR3s include the opening cysteine and the closing phenylalanine or tryptophan. The order of the fields is CDR3 protein, CDR3 DNA, J gene, clone size, D gene, V gene. A D gene is named only where the DNA matches it firmly. The size entry is marked missing in some rows and otherwise reads once, few, many or a size class.

CDR3: CASSSGTGLTF; DNA: TGCGCCAGCAGCTCCGGGACAGGTCTCACCTTC; J: TRBJ1-2; size: .; D: TRBD1; V: TRBV5-1
CDR3: CASSSSGNTLYF; DNA: TGTGCCAGCAGTTCCTCTGGAAACACCTTATATTTT; J: TRBJ1-3; size: .; D: .; V: TRBV28
CDR3: CASSRTGVYEQYF; DNA: TGCGCCAGCAGCCGGACAGGGGTCTACGAGCAGTACTTC; J: TRBJ2-7; size: .; D: TRBD1; V: TRBV5-1
CDR3: CATQGGADIYNEQFF; DNA: TGTGCCACCCAAGGGGGTGCGGACATCTACAATGAGCAGTTCTTC; J: TRBJ2-1; size: .; D: .; V: TRBV10-3
CDR3: CASSQGANSPLHF; DNA: TGCGCCAGCAGCCAAGGAGCGAATTCACCCCTCCACTTT; J: TRBJ1-6; size: once; D: .; V: TRBV7-2
CDR3: CSASGTSGRQYF; DNA: TGCAGTGCTAGCGGGACTAGCGGGAGGCAGTACTTC; J: TRBJ2-7; size: .; D: TRBD2; V: TRBV20-1
CDR3: CSVVNQGARGYGYTF; DNA: TGCAGCGTTGTCAATCAGGGGGCACGGGGCTATGGCTACACCTTC; J: TRBJ1-2; size: many; D: TRBD1; V: TRBV29-1
CDR3: CAGSPRTGVYEQYF; DNA: TGTGCCGGCAGTCCCCGGACAGGGGTCTACGAGCAGTACTTC; J: TRBJ2-7; size: .; D: TRBD1; V: TRBV12-3/TRBV12-4
CDR3: CAWSVQYEQYF; DNA: TGTGCCTGGAGTGTACAATACGAGCAGTACTTC; J: TRBJ2-7; size: many; D: .; V: TRBV30
CDR3: CASSIGVYGYTF; DNA: TGTGCCAGCAGCATAGGGGTCTATGGCTACACCTTC; J: TRBJ1-2; size: .; D: .; V: TRBV13
CDR3: CAWSGDSNQPQHF; DNA: TGTGCCTGGAGTGGGGACAGCAATCAGCCCCAGCATTTT; J: TRBJ1-5; size: many; D: .; V: TRBV30
CDR3: CSARARGVYNTEAFF; DNA: TGCAGTGCTAGGGCCAGGGGGGTGTACAACACTGAAGCTTTCTTT; J: TRBJ1-1; size: many; D: TRBD1; V: TRBV20-1
CDR3: CASTFLRTTKNIQYF; DNA: TGTGCCAGCACCTTCCTCCGGACAACCAAAAACATTCAGTACTTC; J: TRBJ2-4; size: .; D: .; V: TRBV2
CDR3: CASSTRQADWEAFF; DNA: TGTGCCAGTAGTACAAGACAGGCGGATTGGGAAGCTTTCTTT; J: TRBJ1-1; size: many; D: .; V: TRBV19
CDR3: CASSPETHYEQYF; DNA: TGTGCCAGCAGCCCTGAGACGCACTACGAGCAGTACTTC; J: TRBJ2-7; size: .; D: .; V: TRBV12-3/TRBV12-4
CDR3: CASSEGETQYF; DNA: TGTGCCAGCAGTGAGGGGGAGACCCAGTACTTC; J: TRBJ2-5; size: few; D: .; V: TRBV2
CDR3: CASSQLPGQLYEQYF; DNA: TGCGCCAGCAGCCAGTTACCGGGACAGCTCTACGAGCAGTACTTC; J: TRBJ2-7; size: many; D: TRBD1; V: TRBV4-3
CDR3: CASSPFPRTTSTDTQYF; DNA: TGCGCCAGCAGCCCTTTTCCTAGGACGACCAGCACAGATACGCAGTATTTT; J: TRBJ2-3; size: many; D: .; V: TRBV4-3
CDR3: CAWSVRQGAGYTF; DNA: TGTGCCTGGAGTGTACGGCAGGGGGCTGGCTACACCTTC; J: TRBJ1-2; size: few; D: TRBD1; V: TRBV30
CDR3: CASSQAGTSSYNEQFF; DNA: TGTGCCAGCAGCCAGGCCGGGACTAGCTCCTACAATGAGCAGTTCTTC; J: TRBJ2-1; size: .; D: TRBD2; V: TRBV5-6
CDR3: CATSINNEQFF; DNA: TGTGCCACCAGTATCAACAATGAGCAGTTCTTC; J: TRBJ2-1; size: .; D: .; V: TRBV24-1
CDR3: CSAIGGGANYGYTF; DNA: TGCAGTGCTATAGGGGGGGGAGCTAACTATGGCTACACCTTC; J: TRBJ1-2; size: many; D: .; V: TRBV20-1